The 7 T cell receptor beta chains below all came from one sample that was sequenced in a study of blood T cell repertoires in COVID-19. Method: immunoSEQ multiplex PCR; TCRdb's copy keeps in-frame clones and lacks some. The profile shows some 170,000 clones, roughly 87% of them singletons. The specimen sequenced was peripheral blood. These receptors were taken from a woman aged 50 to 65 with acute or convalescent COVID-19.

The rearrangement uses TRBV14 and TRBJ2-3, with TRBD2 identical over 13 bases. The J segment lost 4 bases and the V segment lost 5 bases, leaving 6 bases of the junction unmatched. The CDR3 is 16 amino acids. The germline gives CDR1 SGHDN, CDR2 FVKESK. DNA of the CDR3: TGTGCCAGCAGCGTCGGACTAGCGGGGGCCGCAGATACGCAGTATTTT. Protein product: CASSVGLAGAADTQYF.

V gene TRBV25-1 combines with J gene TRBJ1-5; D is possibly TRBD1 (6 bases). This CDR3 is 12 amino acids long. Germline lookup yields CDR1 MGHDK and CDR2 SYGVNS. Deletions cut 5 bases from V and 9 bases from J, with 11 bases between. In DNA form, the CDR3 reads TGTGCCAGCAGTACCTCCAGGGGGCCCCAGCATTTT. Translated, it gives CASSTSRGPQHF.

The V and J genes are TRBV29-1 and TRBJ2-5, with TRBD2 matching 8 bases. Trimming cost V 7 bases and J 1 base; bases outside gene matches: 2. From germline, CDR1 is SQVTM and CDR2 ANQGSEA. The CDR3 totals 12 residues. CDR3 amino acids: CSASGPQETQYF. The DNA of the CDR3 is TGCAGCGCTAGCGGGCCCCAAGAGACCCAGTACTTC.

This sequence joins TRBV7-9 and TRBJ2-1; 7 bases map to TRBD2. V gave up 5 bases and J gave up 2 bases; unmatched junction bases: 6. The CDR3 spans 15 residues. The germline V gene encodes CDR1 SEHNR and CDR2 FQNEAQ (reference sequence). The CDR3 DNA follows: TGTGCCAGCAGCCGGGGAGGGGCGGCCTACAATGAGCAGTTCTTC. It is translated as CASSRGGAAYNEQFF. Together with reference TRBV7-9 and TRBJ2-1, the CDR3 gives the full variable domain: DTGVSQNPRHKITKRGQNVTFRCDPISEHNRLYWYRQTLGQGPEFLTYFQNEAQLEKSRLLSDRFSAERPKGSFSTLEIQRTEQGDSAMYLCASSRGGAAYNEQFFGPGTRLTVL.

This clone was counted between two and nine times. The same CDR3 is also encoded by other DNA sequences in this sample. This chain connects TRBV6-5 to TRBJ1-2; 8 bases match TRBD1. The trim removed 6 bases at V and 2 bases at J, leaving 5 bases unmatched. CDR1 is MNHEY, CDR2 SVGAGI, per germline. This CDR3 comprises 14 residues. Here the CDR3 reads CASSQDRANYGYTF. In DNA form, the CDR3 reads TGTGCCAGCAGCCAGGACAGGGCGAACTATGGCTACACCTTC.

The chain has TRBV6-5 and TRBJ1-1; tentatively, D is TRBD1 (5 bases). V was clipped by 5 bases and J by 7 bases, with 14 bases between them. The germline V gene encodes CDR1 MNHEY and CDR2 SVGAGI. The CDR3 spans 13 residues. The CDR3 region has the DNA TGTGCCAGCAGTCGGACACACCTTAATGAAGCTTTCTTT. Translated: CASSRTHLNEAFF.

This clone has more than one count but fewer than ten. The chain couples TRBV12-3 or TRBV12-4 to TRBJ1-5, with D possibly being TRBD1 (6 bases). The CDR3 has 12 residues. V was pared by 3 bases and J by 10 bases, with 10 bases between. CDR3 sequence reads: CASSFGQTPQHF. CDR3 bases: TGTGCCAGCAGTTTCGGACAGACCCCCCAGCATTTT.